These T cell receptor beta chains were read from a single sample in a study of OX40 agonist ivuxolimab in advanced cancers. The table came from immunoSEQ multiplex PCR; TCRdb's copy has only in-frame clones and leaves some out. This table holds roughly 9,700 clones, 77% found once. Sample: CD4+ or CD8+ T cells sorted from blood, taken in a trial of the OX40 agonist ivuxolimab. These receptors all stem from an adult with an advanced solid tumor such as melanoma, head and neck, liver or kidney cancer. The CDR3 runs from the conserved cysteine through the conserved F or W. A D gene is named only where the DNA matches it firmly. Not all rows give a size; the values are once, few, many and, for expanded clones, a class.

d_call: TRBD1; clone_size: NA; v_call: TRBV28; j_call: TRBJ1-2; cdr3_aa: CASSLPQGVPYGYTF; cdr3_nt: TGTGCCAGCAGTTTACCACAGGGGGTCCCCTATGGCTACACCTTC
d_call: NA; clone_size: NA; v_call: TRBV27; j_call: TRBJ2-1; cdr3_aa: CASSYSGSNNEQFF; cdr3_nt: TGTGCCAGCAGCTACAGCGGGTCGAACAATGAGCAGTTCTTC
d_call: NA; clone_size: NA; v_call: TRBV5-1; j_call: TRBJ2-1; cdr3_aa: CASSLGQLYNEQFF; cdr3_nt: TGCGCCAGCAGCTTGGGACAGCTTTACAATGAGCAGTTCTTC
d_call: NA; clone_size: medium-sized; v_call: TRBV27; j_call: TRBJ2-1; cdr3_aa: CASSSWTTQVDEQFF; cdr3_nt: TGTGCCAGCAGTTCGTGGACTACACAAGTCGATGAGCAGTTCTTC
d_call: NA; clone_size: NA; v_call: TRBV27; j_call: TRBJ2-1; cdr3_aa: CASRQGGISYNEQFF; cdr3_nt: TGTGCCAGCAGACAGGGAGGGATTTCCTACAATGAGCAGTTCTTC
d_call: TRBD2; clone_size: once; v_call: TRBV9; j_call: TRBJ2-2; cdr3_aa: CASSRSSGGPSNTGELFF; cdr3_nt: TGTGCCAGCAGCAGATCTAGCGGGGGACCATCGAACACCGGGGAGCTGTTTTTT
d_call: NA; clone_size: NA; v_call: TRBV19; j_call: TRBJ1-1; cdr3_aa: CASRWTENTEAFF; cdr3_nt: TGTGCCAGTAGATGGACAGAAAACACTGAAGCTTTCTTT
d_call: NA; clone_size: NA; v_call: TRBV10-3; j_call: TRBJ1-1; cdr3_aa: CAISESVQLGTEAFF; cdr3_nt: TGTGCCATCAGTGAGTCGGTTCAGTTGGGGACTGAAGCTTTCTTT
d_call: NA; clone_size: NA; v_call: TRBV27; j_call: TRBJ2-7; cdr3_aa: CASSLRGPYEQYF; cdr3_nt: TGTGCCAGCAGTTTAAGGGGCCCCTACGAGCAGTACTTC
d_call: TRBD2; clone_size: NA; v_call: TRBV10-2; j_call: TRBJ2-7; cdr3_aa: CATRLAGGAYEQYF; cdr3_nt: TGCGCCACCCGACTAGCGGGAGGGGCCTACGAGCAGTACTTC
d_call: TRBD1; clone_size: NA; v_call: TRBV4-1; j_call: TRBJ2-1; cdr3_aa: CASSLQGGYSSYNEQFF; cdr3_nt: TGCGCCAGCAGCCTACAGGGGGGTTACAGCTCCTACAATGAGCAATTCTTC
d_call: NA; clone_size: NA; v_call: TRBV2; j_call: TRBJ2-1; cdr3_aa: CATKSGSSYNEQFF; cdr3_nt: TGTGCCACCAAGAGTGGGTCATCCTACAATGAGCAGTTCTTC
d_call: NA; clone_size: NA; v_call: TRBV10-3; j_call: TRBJ2-2; cdr3_aa: CAIRPTPGVRTGELFF; cdr3_nt: TGTGCCATCAGGCCGACTCCCGGAGTTAGAACCGGGGAGCTGTTTTTT
d_call: TRBD1; clone_size: NA; v_call: TRBV28; j_call: TRBJ1-4; cdr3_aa: CASTTTLFYRDSNEKLFF; cdr3_nt: TGTGCCAGCACCACCACTCTCTTTTACCGGGACAGTAATGAAAAACTGTTTTTT
d_call: TRBD2; clone_size: large; v_call: TRBV6-4; j_call: TRBJ2-1; cdr3_aa: CASSDSGGSSYNEQFF; cdr3_nt: TGTGCCAGCAGTGACTCTGGCGGGAGCTCCTACAATGAGCAGTTCTTC
d_call: NA; clone_size: NA; v_call: TRBV4-1; j_call: TRBJ2-7; cdr3_aa: CASSQGQGGEQYF; cdr3_nt: TGCGCCAGCAGCCAAGGTCAGGGGGGGGAGCAGTACTTC
d_call: TRBD2; clone_size: few; v_call: TRBV6-4; j_call: TRBJ2-1; cdr3_aa: CASSDSTGGPVNEQFF; cdr3_nt: TGTGCCAGCAGTGACTCCACGGGAGGGCCCGTCAATGAGCAGTTCTTC
d_call: NA; clone_size: NA; v_call: TRBV6-6; j_call: TRBJ2-5; cdr3_aa: CASSKEETQYF; cdr3_nt: TGTGCCAGCAGTAAAGAAGAGACCCAGTACTTC
d_call: TRBD1; clone_size: NA; v_call: TRBV11-2; j_call: TRBJ2-1; cdr3_aa: CASSHSDTGGHEQFF; cdr3_nt: TGTGCCAGCAGCCACTCCGACACAGGGGGACATGAGCAGTTCTTC
d_call: NA; clone_size: NA; v_call: TRBV4-1; j_call: TRBJ2-7; cdr3_aa: CASSQNSARNYEQYF; cdr3_nt: TGCGCCAGCAGCCAAAATAGCGCAAGAAACTACGAGCAGTACTTC
d_call: TRBD2; clone_size: NA; v_call: TRBV7-8; j_call: TRBJ2-3; cdr3_aa: CASSVSGSGTDTQYF; cdr3_nt: TGTGCCAGCAGCGTTAGCGGGAGTGGCACAGATACGCAGTATTTT
d_call: TRBD2; clone_size: NA; v_call: TRBV4-1; j_call: TRBJ2-1; cdr3_aa: CASSQGYIGGSSYNEQFF; cdr3_nt: TGCGCCAGCAGCCAAGGTTATATCGGCGGGAGCTCCTACAATGAGCAGTTCTTC
d_call: NA; clone_size: NA; v_call: TRBV7-3; j_call: TRBJ2-6; cdr3_aa: CASSPDGALPVGANVLTF; cdr3_nt: TGTGCCAGCAGCCCAGACGGGGCCCTACCGGTCGGGGCCAACGTCCTGACTTTC
d_call: TRBD1; clone_size: NA; v_call: TRBV6-5; j_call: TRBJ2-3; cdr3_aa: CASSTGQTSSDTQYF; cdr3_nt: TGTGCCAGCAGTACGGGACAGACAAGCTCGGATACGCAGTATTTT
d_call: NA; clone_size: few; v_call: TRBV5-6; j_call: TRBJ2-2; cdr3_aa: CASSHGTPKTGELFF; cdr3_nt: TGTGCCAGCAGCCACGGGACCCCAAAGACCGGGGAGCTGTTTTTT
d_call: TRBD1; clone_size: NA; v_call: TRBV7-9; j_call: TRBJ2-2; cdr3_aa: CASSPGQGDTGELFF; cdr3_nt: TGTGCCAGCAGCCCCGGGCAGGGGGACACCGGGGAGCTGTTTTTT
d_call: TRBD2; clone_size: once; v_call: TRBV25-1; j_call: TRBJ2-1; cdr3_aa: CASSEQAGGRSYNEQFF; cdr3_nt: TGTGCCAGCAGTGAACAGGCGGGAGGACGCTCCTACAATGAGCAGTTCTTC
d_call: NA; clone_size: NA; v_call: TRBV6-6; j_call: TRBJ2-3; cdr3_aa: CASSYSGGADTQYF; cdr3_nt: TGTGCCAGCAGTTACTCAGGAGGGGCGGATACGCAGTATTTT
d_call: NA; clone_size: NA; v_call: TRBV28; j_call: TRBJ2-3; cdr3_aa: CASSFVASTIDTQYF; cdr3_nt: TGTGCCAGCAGTTTCGTGGCCTCAACTATAGATACGCAGTATTTT
d_call: NA; clone_size: NA; v_call: TRBV19; j_call: TRBJ2-1; cdr3_aa: CASSISVNEQFF; cdr3_nt: TGTGCCAGTAGTATCTCTGTTAATGAGCAGTTCTTC
d_call: TRBD1; clone_size: NA; v_call: TRBV7-8; j_call: TRBJ1-2; cdr3_aa: CASSLYGQANYGYTF; cdr3_nt: TGTGCCAGCAGCTTATATGGACAGGCAAACTATGGCTACACCTTC
d_call: NA; clone_size: once; v_call: TRBV27; j_call: TRBJ2-3; cdr3_aa: CASSKMTGGQYF; cdr3_nt: TGTGCCAGCAGTAAAATGACAGGAGGGCAGTATTTT
d_call: NA; clone_size: once; v_call: TRBV27; j_call: TRBJ2-7; cdr3_aa: CATMGRTEFSYEQYF; cdr3_nt: TGTGCCACCATGGGTAGGACAGAATTCTCCTACGAGCAGTACTTC
d_call: TRBD2; clone_size: NA; v_call: TRBV7-2; j_call: TRBJ2-3; cdr3_aa: CASSLLAGDPTQYF; cdr3_nt: TGTGCCAGCAGCTTATTAGCGGGAGACCCTACGCAGTATTTT
d_call: NA; clone_size: once; v_call: TRBV28; j_call: TRBJ1-1; cdr3_aa: CASSSWDGNTEAFF; cdr3_nt: TGTGCCAGCAGTTCATGGGACGGCAACACTGAAGCTTTCTTT
d_call: NA; clone_size: NA; v_call: TRBV6-1; j_call: TRBJ2-6; cdr3_aa: CASSAGASGANVLTF; cdr3_nt: TGTGCCAGCAGTGCGGGGGCCTCTGGGGCCAACGTCCTGACTTTC
d_call: TRBD1; clone_size: NA; v_call: TRBV6-1; j_call: TRBJ2-5; cdr3_aa: CASSWTGVVETQYF; cdr3_nt: TGTGCCAGCAGTTGGACAGGGGTGGTGGAGACCCAGTACTTC